The clone carrying this T cell receptor (beta chain) was counted between two and nine times. Its antigen is not identified. In the PCR, 60 Vbeta and 13 Jbeta primers were used. Using immunoSEQ multiplex PCR, the repertoire was profiled, and TCRdb retains in-frame clones only, with some absent. The sample yields 150,000 to 200,000 clones, roughly 73% seen once. This sample is part of a study of cytomegalovirus exposure and HLA in healthy donors. About the study: Genotyping of under 500 donors showed that roughly 80% belonged to the Caucasian-associated ancestry cluster. Study findings and constraints: Presence/absence analysis assumed near-uniform sequencing depth across donors.

The CDR3 length is 15 residues. Germline values: CDR1 SGHTA, CDR2 FQGNSA. This clonotype was obtained from a woman aged 35 to 49 in good health and CMV-seropositive. The chain recombines TRBV7-2 with TRBJ2-5; perhaps TRBD2 as D (6 bases). TRBJ2-7 explains the end of the DNA better; the J call may be wrong. Material: PBMCs. The CDR3 DNA sequence: TGTGCCAGCAGCAAGACTAGTTCGGGCTCCTACGAGCAGTACTTC. This codes for CASSKTSSGSYEQYF.